Included here is one T cell receptor (beta chain) sequence, with context. There are a few counts of this clonotype. Its antigen is still unknown. The sample holds no much larger clone one base away, and base qualities are not on file. The treatment or condition label for this specimen denotes: allogeneic hematopoietic cell transplantation with graft depleted of TCRalphabeta T cells and CD19 B cells. Transplant recipients were children who received TCRalphabeta/CD19-depleted allogeneic hematopoietic cell grafts. The data are from a study of T-cell reconstitution after alpha-beta-depleted transplantation in children (dated by TCRdb to the mid-2010s). A note on the overall study: Using TCR repertoire profiling, the study followed T-cell immune reconstitution in a quantitative way in children after TCRalphabeta/CD19-depleted allogeneic hematopoietic cell transplantation.

Study-level results and caveats: Over subsequent months, a decline in hyperexpanded clone frequencies was noted, and after one year, T-cell counts and TCRbeta diversity were mostly ascribed to newly produced T cells. The apparently early recovery of alphabetaT-cell counts about two months after transplant reportedly depended on only several hundred rapidly expanded clones that came from non-depleted graft cells. In some patients, high TCRbeta diversity at day 60 was attributed to recipient T cells and intrathymic progenitors that had survived conditioning.

Libraries were built with PCR. Sequencing used an Illumina HiSeq 2500. TCR library preparation used molecular barcoding, with unique molecular identifiers applied to normalize quantification of the TCRbeta repertoire. TCRdb itself trimmed the public reads at Q25 with fastp, ran MiXCR and retained productive beta chains. Identical CDR3 proteins give one entry, which carries the most common genes and DNA. A total of 90,000 to 100,000 distinct CDR3 sequences appear in this sample, under 25% of them only once. The ten largest clones represent over 20% of the sample. Trimmed from V: 0 bases; trimmed from J: 6 bases; junction bases lacking a gene match: 7. The cysteine opens and the phenylalanine closes a CDR3 of 16 amino acids. Only the CDR3 DNA stays, 48 bases, in frame from base 1. Reading the germline V gene gives CDR1 SGHRS and CDR2 YFSETQ.

The sequences come from PBMCs, collected before TCRalphabeta/CD19-depleted stem cell transplant. The chain is encoded by TRBV5-1 joined to TRBJ2-2; the central 8 bases match TRBD2. The sequence was collected from a boy aged 2 to 10 with acute lymphoblastic leukemia, due to receive a stem cell transplant. The nucleotide sequence is given as TGCGCCAGCAGCTTGGCCCCGGGACTAGACGCCGGGGAGCTGTTTTTT. Protein translation: CASSLAPGLDAGELFF. Beyond the CDR3, the reference TRBV5-1 and TRBJ2-2 genes provide the residues; the full variable domain reads: KAGVTQTPRYLIKTRGQQVTLSCSPISGHRSVSWYQQTPGQGLQFLFEYFSETQRNKGNFPGRFSGRQFSNSRSEMNVSTLELGDSALYLCASSLAPGLDAGELFFGEGSRLTVL.